One sample yielded the 3 T cell receptor beta chains listed below, sequenced in a study of T-cell reconstitution after alpha-beta-depleted transplantation in children. Unique molecular identifiers featured in how the TCRbeta library was prepared. TCRdb reanalysed the PCR reads using MiXCR and keeps one entry per CDR3 protein. The sample includes 550,000 to 800,000 distinct CDR3 sequences, about 12% seen only once; the top ten take approximately 0.8%. The sequencing here drew on PBMCs, taken before TCRalphabeta/CD19-depleted stem cell transplant. The receptor source for this set is a girl aged 2 to 10 with congenital amegakaryocytic thrombocytopenia, due to receive a stem cell transplant.

This clonotype was observed a few times. The rearrangement joins TRBV5-1 to TRBJ2-2; tentative D call: TRBD1 (6 bases). V was trimmed by 8 bases and J by 4 bases, leaving 15 bases between them. CDR3 size: 14 residues. Germline values: CDR1 SGHRS, CDR2 YFSETQ. DNA of the CDR3: TGCGCCAGTCACACAGGGCGGGTCACCGGGGAGCTGTTTTTT. Translation gives CASHTGRVTGELFF.

Many counts were recorded for this clonotype. The chain couples TRBV20-1 to TRBJ2-7, with TRBD2 as a possible D gene (6 bases). The germline V and J ends were trimmed by 3 bases and 3 bases, with 12 bases remaining between them. This CDR3 has 13 residues. The germline V gene encodes CDR1 DFQATT and CDR2 SNEGSKA (reference sequence). The CDR3 is CSASPGGNYEQYF. Written as DNA, the CDR3 is TGCAGTGCTAGTCCCGGGGGAAACTACGAGCAGTACTTC.

For this clonotype: A much larger clone lies a single base off, so this may be a read error. The chain carries TRBV5-1 and TRBJ1-1; TRBD1 is a possible D gene (6 bases). Germline V gene sequence: CDR1 SGHRS, CDR2 YFSETQ. CDR3 length: 14 amino acids. CDR3 sequence: CSSSVEGGFTEAFF. The CDR3 DNA is TGCTCCAGCAGCGTGGAGGGGGGCTTCACTGAAGCTTTCTTT.